This T cell receptor (beta chain) came from a study of OX40 agonist ivuxolimab in advanced cancers. The method was immunoSEQ multiplex PCR; TCRdb's version includes in-frame clones alone and lacks a portion of them. This sample has approximately 80,000 clones, with roughly 89% found just once. This CDR3 comprises 15 residues. Per germline, CDR1 SGHVS and CDR2 FQNEAQ. Trimming cost V 2 bases and J 6 bases, with 13 bases left between them. Sequencing was performed on CD4+ or CD8+ T cells sorted from blood, taken in a trial of the OX40 agonist ivuxolimab. The rearrangement joins TRBV7-8 to TRBJ2-2; D unresolved. The TCR was taken from an adult with an advanced solid tumor such as melanoma, head and neck, liver or kidney cancer. The CDR3 nucleotides read TGTGCCAGCAGCTTACTTCAAATGGGTGCCGGGGAGCTGTTTTTT. This gives the protein CASSLLQMGAGELFF.